The clone carrying this T cell receptor (beta chain) was seen a handful of times. Its antigen is still unknown. V lost 3 bases and J 0 bases, leaving 5 bases between the germline ends. The CDR3 totals 13 residues. This specimen comes from a study of blood T cells in healthy people across ages. It was with a sample-barcoded 5' primer and a J-beta primer mix that a second PCR of roughly 6 to 11 cycles was run. Each cDNA was tagged by a template-switch adaptor containing 12 random nucleotides. MiXCR was run by TCRdb on the 5' RACE reads, yielding one entry per CDR3 protein. The data show hundreds of thousands of distinct CDR3 sequences, around 43% seen once. General study results and limits: Both naive CD4+ cell counts and diversity were greater in long-lived donors than in aged donors.

The sample was blood. This TCR came from a man older than 75 in good health. This sequence joins TRBV12-3 or TRBV12-4 and TRBJ1-2; no firm D call. The CDR3 loop is CASSLKANYGYTF. Here the CDR3 DNA reads TGTGCCAGCAGTTTGAAGGCTAACTATGGCTACACCTTC.